The source of this T cell receptor beta chain is a study of early T cells in non-severe SARS-CoV-2 infection. TCRdb passed the 5' RACE reads through MiXCR, listing each CDR3 protein once. This sample has some 80,000 distinct CDR3 sequences, with around 9.3% found just once. This clonotype has more than one count but fewer than ten. This CDR3 has 14 residues. Germline assignment: CDR1 SGHVS and CDR2 FQNEAQ. Deletions cut 2 bases from V and 0 bases from J, with 8 bases between. Sequencing was performed on whole blood, taken at baseline. The chain is built from TRBV7-8 and TRBJ2-7, with D unresolved. The clonotype originates from an adult who was a healthcare worker with PCR-confirmed SARS-CoV-2 infection or an uninfected control (not recorded which). The DNA for the CDR3 is TGTGCCAGCAGCTTACGTGTCGGCTCCTACGAGCAGTACTTC. As protein: CASSLRVGSYEQYF.